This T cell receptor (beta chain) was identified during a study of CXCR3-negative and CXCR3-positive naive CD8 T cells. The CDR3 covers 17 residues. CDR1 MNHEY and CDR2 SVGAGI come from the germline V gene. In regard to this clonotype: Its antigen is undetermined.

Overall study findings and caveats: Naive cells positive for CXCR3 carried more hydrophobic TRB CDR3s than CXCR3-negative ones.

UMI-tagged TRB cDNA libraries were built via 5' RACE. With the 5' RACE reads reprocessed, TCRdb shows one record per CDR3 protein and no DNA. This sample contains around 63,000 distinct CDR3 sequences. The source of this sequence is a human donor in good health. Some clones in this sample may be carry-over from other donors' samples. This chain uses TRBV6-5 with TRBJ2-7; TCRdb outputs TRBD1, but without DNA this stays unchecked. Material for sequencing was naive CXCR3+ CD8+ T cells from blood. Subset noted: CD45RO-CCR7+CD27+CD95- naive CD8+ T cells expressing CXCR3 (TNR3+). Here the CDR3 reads CATVNSGSDGGKYEQYF.